This passage covers 14 T cell receptor beta chains from one sample sequenced in a study of shared clonotypes between healthy human individuals (dated by TCRdb to 2020 to 2021). CD8 naive samples were obtained by positive selection for CCR7 among CD45RO-negative cells, yielding a CD45RA+CCR7+ population from which TemRA cells were excluded. Libraries were built with the immunoSEQ multiplex PCR assay. Drawn from immuneACCESS, this table holds only the in-frame rearrangements with V and J called that TCRdb kept. Clones are partly lost; checked studies trace under half to an unresolved V gene and leave the rest unexplained. The table for this sample lists fewer than 800,000 clones; about 92% of them were counted only once. The leading ten clones occupy about a quarter of the sample. Sequenced input: naive CD8+ T cells sorted from blood. The meaning of the sample's cell subset or site label: CD45RA+CCR7+. These receptor sequences come from a man in his thirties or forties in good health.

This clone was seen a single time. The rearrangement joins TRBV25-1 to TRBJ2-7, with D unclear. V lost 5 bases to trimming and J lost 4 bases, with 9 bases between them. The germline CDR1 and CDR2 sequences are MGHDK and SYGVNS. The CDR3 consists of 12 residues. The CDR3 region has the DNA TGTGCCAGCAGTTCTGACATGTACGAGCAGTACTTC. The encoded protein is CASSSDMYEQYF.

The chain joins TRBV28 to TRBJ1-4, with 7 nucleotides matching TRBD1. Germline CDR1 reads MDHEN; CDR2 reads SYDVKM. The length of the CDR3 is 16 residues. With 5 bases clipped from V and 5 bases from J, the junction kept 11 bases outside the gene matches. The CDR3 loop is CASSVEGTALNEKLFF. CDR3 sequence (DNA): TGTGCCAGCAGTGTAGAAGGGACAGCACTAAATGAAAAACTGTTTTTT. The variable domain in full, completed from reference TRBV28 and TRBJ1-4, reads DVKVTQSSRYLVKRTGEKVFLECVQDMDHENMFWYRQDPGLGLRLIYFSYDVKMKEKGDIPEGYSVSREKKERFSLILESASTNQTSMYLCASSVEGTALNEKLFFGSGTQLSVL.

This clone was detected once. The chain combines TRBV2 with TRBJ2-7; a possible D gene is TRBD1 (6 bases). This CDR3 contains 15 residues. Germline V gene lookup returns CDR1 SNHLY and CDR2 FYNNEI. V lost 1 base and J lost 0, with 10 bases in between. CDR3 in DNA: TGTGCCAGCAGTGAAGGGAGCAGGGGCTCCTACGAGCAGTACTTC. Protein: CASSEGSRGSYEQYF.

The chain uses TRBV14 and TRBJ2-1, with D possibly being TRBD1 or TRBD2 (5 bases each). This CDR3 region has 15 residues. The germline V gene encodes CDR1 SGHDN and CDR2 FVKESK. Trimming took 4 bases from V and 4 from J, leaving 14 bases between them. CDR3 amino acids: CASSRGPSGYNEQFF. DNA for the CDR3: TGTGCCAGCAGCCGGGGCCCCAGCGGTTACAATGAGCAGTTCTTC.

A word on this clone: At one end the junction does not follow the germline gene, possibly because of a read error. The chain joins TRBV23-1 to TRBJ1-1; D uncertain. TRBV23-1 is recorded as an ORF, its role being uncertain. The CDR3 is made up of 15 amino acids. Here the CDR3 reads CASSQPRPPSGQNSF. Written as DNA, the CDR3 is TGCGCCAGCAGTCAGCCTCGACCGCCTTCAGGTCAGAACTCCTTT.

The chain uses TRBV27 and TRBJ2-5, with TRBD2 matching 7 bases. CDR1 and CDR2 from the germline V gene are MNHEY and SMNVEV (reference sequence). The CDR3 covers 12 residues. The trim removed 3 bases at V and 10 bases at J, leaving 5 bases unmatched. In nucleotides, the CDR3 is TGTGCCAGCAGTTTCGGGCGGGAGTACCAGTACTTC. Translated: CASSFGREYQYF.

The CDR3 region is CASSSSNGYYEQYF. The CDR3 DNA is TGTGCCAGCAGCTCCTCCAATGGGTACTACGAGCAGTACTTC. The V and J genes are TRBV7-9 and TRBJ2-7; no definite D call. Deletions cut 4 bases from V and 3 bases from J, with 13 bases between. Germline CDR1 reads SEHNR; CDR2 reads FQNEAQ (reference sequence). This CDR3 is built from 14 residues.

The chain combines TRBV29-1 with TRBJ2-7; 7 bases fit TRBD2. CDR3 length equals 15 residues. Trimming took 1 base from V and 5 from J; bases not matched to a gene: 11. Germline CDR1 is SQVTM and CDR2 is ANQGSEA. The CDR3 DNA sequence: TGCAGCGTTGAAGGGCTGGCGGGAGCAGTAAACGAGCAGTACTTC. Its protein product is CSVEGLAGAVNEQYF.

This rearrangement joins TRBV13 to TRBJ2-3; 7 bases are a match to TRBD2. From germline, CDR1 is PRHDT and CDR2 FYEKMQ (reference sequence). With V trimmed by 7 bases and J by 5 bases, 6 bases remained unmatched. The CDR3 loop spans 13 amino acids. Here the CDR3 DNA reads TGTGCCAGCACCGGCGGGGAGGGAGATACGCAGTATTTT. This encodes CASTGGEGDTQYF.

This clone was recorded once. The same CDR3 arises from other DNA sequences in this sample as well. This rearrangement joins TRBV7-9 to TRBJ2-7; 8 positions match TRBD1. CDR1 and CDR2 (germline): SEHNR, FQNEAQ (reference sequence). The CDR3 consists of 14 residues. V lost 0 bases to trimming and J lost 3 bases; unmatched junction nucleotides: 1. The CDR3 is CASSLAGQDYEQYF. The CDR3 region has the DNA TGTGCCAGCAGCTTAGCGGGACAGGACTACGAGCAGTACTTC.

This clone has just one count. The genes are TRBV7-9 and TRBJ2-7; D gene uncertain. Trimming shortened V by 5 bases and J by 5 bases, and 13 bases separated the two germline ends. CDR3 length: 13 residues. Germline values: CDR1 SEHNR, CDR2 FQNEAQ (reference sequence). This CDR3 is CASSPQRSDEQYF. The CDR3 bases are TGTGCCAGCAGCCCACAGAGGTCGGACGAGCAGTACTTC.

Points on this clone: The same CDR3 is also encoded by other DNA sequences in this sample. The chain combines TRBV29-1 with TRBJ2-7, with no clear D. V was clipped by 0 bases and J by 2 bases, with 2 bases between them. This CDR3 is built from 11 residues. Germline CDR1 and CDR2: SQVTM and ANQGSEA. The CDR3 reads CSVEDPYEQYF. CDR3 coding DNA: TGCAGCGTTGAAGATCCCTACGAGCAGTACTTC.

The CDR3 loop is CASSWTESSYEQYF. CDR3 coding DNA: TGTGCCAGCAGTTGGACTGAAAGCTCCTACGAGCAGTACTTC. The chain uses TRBV27 and TRBJ2-7, with D tentatively TRBD2 (5 bases). The CDR3 has 14 amino acids. Between the trimmed V and J ends, which lost 4 bases and 0 bases, there was a span of 10 bases. Germline CDR1 MNHEY, CDR2 SMNVEV (reference sequence).

The gene calls are TRBV28 and TRBJ1-6, with D maybe TRBD1 (5 bases). Germline loops: CDR1 MDHEN, CDR2 SYDVKM. The V end lost 1 base, the J end lost 0 bases, and 7 bases lay between the germline ends. CDR3 size: 16 residues. CDR3 protein: CASSLSGSSYNSPLHF. DNA of the CDR3: TGTGCCAGCAGTTTATCAGGGAGCTCCTATAATTCACCCCTCCACTTT.